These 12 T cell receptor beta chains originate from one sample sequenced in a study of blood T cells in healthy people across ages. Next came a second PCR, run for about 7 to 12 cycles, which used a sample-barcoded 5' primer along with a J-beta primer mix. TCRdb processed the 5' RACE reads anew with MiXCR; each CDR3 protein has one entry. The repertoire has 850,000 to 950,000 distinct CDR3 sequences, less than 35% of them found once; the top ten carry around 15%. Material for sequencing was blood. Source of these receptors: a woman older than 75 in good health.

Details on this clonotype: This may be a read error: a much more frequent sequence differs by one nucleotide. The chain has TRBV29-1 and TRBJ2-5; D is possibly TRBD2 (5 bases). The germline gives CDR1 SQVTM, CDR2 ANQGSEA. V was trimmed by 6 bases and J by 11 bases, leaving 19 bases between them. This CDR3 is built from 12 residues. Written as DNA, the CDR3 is TGCAGCGTCATGACGGGATACAATGAGCAGTACTTC. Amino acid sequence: CSVMTGYNEQYF.

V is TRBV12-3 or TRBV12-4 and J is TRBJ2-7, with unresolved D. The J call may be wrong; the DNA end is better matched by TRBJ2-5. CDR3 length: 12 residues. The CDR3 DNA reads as TGTGCCAGCAGTTTGCGTGGGAAGACCCAGTACTTC. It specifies CASSLRGKTQYF.

The CDR3 DNA reads as TGTGCCAGCAGCCAAGGCCTACAGGCGTCCCTAGGAGATACGCAGTATTTT. Protein product: CASSQGLQASLGDTQYF. The chain links TRBV3-1 to TRBJ2-3, with D maybe TRBD1 (5 bases). The CDR3 is 17 residues long. V was pared by 1 base and J by 5 bases, with 19 bases between. CDR1 and CDR2 (germline): LGHDT, YNNKEL (reference sequence).

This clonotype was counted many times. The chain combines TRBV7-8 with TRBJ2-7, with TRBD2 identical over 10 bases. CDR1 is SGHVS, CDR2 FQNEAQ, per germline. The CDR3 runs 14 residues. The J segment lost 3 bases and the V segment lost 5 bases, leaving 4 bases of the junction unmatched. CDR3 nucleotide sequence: TGTGCCAGCAGCCGTAGCGGGGGGATCTACGAGCAGTACTTC. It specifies CASSRSGGIYEQYF. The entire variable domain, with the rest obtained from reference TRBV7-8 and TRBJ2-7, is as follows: GAGVSQSPRYKVAKRGQDVALRCDPISGHVSLFWYQQALGQGPEFLTYFQNEAQLDKSGLPSDRFFAERPEGSVSTLKIQRTQQEDSAVYLCASSRSGGIYEQYFGPGTRLTVT.

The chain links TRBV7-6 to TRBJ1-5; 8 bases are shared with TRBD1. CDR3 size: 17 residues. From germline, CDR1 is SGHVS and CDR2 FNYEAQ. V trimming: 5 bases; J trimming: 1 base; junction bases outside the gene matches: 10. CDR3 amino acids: CASSSGTGILSNQPQHF. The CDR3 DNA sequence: TGTGCCAGCAGCAGCGGGACAGGAATATTGAGCAATCAGCCCCAGCATTTT.

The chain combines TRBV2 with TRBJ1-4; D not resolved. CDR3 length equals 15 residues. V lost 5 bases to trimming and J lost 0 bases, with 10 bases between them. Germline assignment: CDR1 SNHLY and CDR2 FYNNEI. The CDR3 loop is CASSQSYATNEKLFF. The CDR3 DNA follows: TGTGCCAGCAGTCAATCCTATGCAACTAATGAAAAACTGTTTTTT.

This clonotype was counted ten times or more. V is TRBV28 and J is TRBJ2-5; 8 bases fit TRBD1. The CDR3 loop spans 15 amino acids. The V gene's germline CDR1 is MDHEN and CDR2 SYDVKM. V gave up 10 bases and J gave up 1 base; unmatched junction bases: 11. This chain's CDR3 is CATIGQGDSQETQYF. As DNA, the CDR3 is TGTGCCACCATCGGACAGGGCGACTCCCAAGAGACCCAGTACTTC.

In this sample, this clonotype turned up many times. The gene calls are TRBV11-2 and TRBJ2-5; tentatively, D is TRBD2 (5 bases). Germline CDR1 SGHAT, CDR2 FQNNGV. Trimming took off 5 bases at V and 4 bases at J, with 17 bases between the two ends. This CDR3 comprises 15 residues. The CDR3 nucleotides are TGTGCCAGCAGCCCTAGCCGGACCGCCGGAGAGACCCAGTACTTC. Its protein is CASSPSRTAGETQYF.

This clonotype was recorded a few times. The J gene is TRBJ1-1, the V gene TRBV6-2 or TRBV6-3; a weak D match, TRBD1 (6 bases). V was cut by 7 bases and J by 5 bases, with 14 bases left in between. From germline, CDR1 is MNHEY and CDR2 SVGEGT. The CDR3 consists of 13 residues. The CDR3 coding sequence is TGTGCCAGCACCCTGAAGGGGGGGACTGAAGCTTTCTTT. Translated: CASTLKGGTEAFF.

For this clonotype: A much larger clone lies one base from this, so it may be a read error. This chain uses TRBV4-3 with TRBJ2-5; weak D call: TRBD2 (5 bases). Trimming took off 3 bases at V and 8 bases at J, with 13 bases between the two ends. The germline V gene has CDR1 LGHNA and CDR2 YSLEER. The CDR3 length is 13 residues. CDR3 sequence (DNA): TGCGCCAGCAGCCATGGGAGTTGCCCTACCCAGTACTTC. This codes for CASSHGSCPTQYF.

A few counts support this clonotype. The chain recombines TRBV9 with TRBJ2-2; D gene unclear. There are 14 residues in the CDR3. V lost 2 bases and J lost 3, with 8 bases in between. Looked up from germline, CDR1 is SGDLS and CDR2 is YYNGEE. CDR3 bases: TGTGCCAGCAGCGTCCAAGGGCACACCGGGGAGCTGTTTTTT. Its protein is CASSVQGHTGELFF. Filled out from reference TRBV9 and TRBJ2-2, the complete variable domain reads DSGVTQTPKHLITATGQRVTLRCSPRSGDLSVYWYQQSLDQGLQFLIQYYNGEERAKGNILERFSAQQFPDLHSELNLSSLELGDSALYFCASSVQGHTGELFFGEGSRLTVL.

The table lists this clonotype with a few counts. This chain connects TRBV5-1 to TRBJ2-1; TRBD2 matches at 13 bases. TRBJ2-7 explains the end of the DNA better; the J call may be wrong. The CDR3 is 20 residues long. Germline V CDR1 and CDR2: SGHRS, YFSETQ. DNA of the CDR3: TGCGCCAGCAGCTTGGCGGTTGGACTAGCGGGGGCCGGCTCCTACAATGAGCAGTACTTC. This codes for CASSLAVGLAGAGSYNEQYF.